This record concerns one T cell receptor beta chain sequence. The V gene's germline CDR1 is MDHEN and CDR2 SYDVKM. V lost 8 bases and J lost 5; bases outside the gene matches: 0. This CDR3 is 11 amino acids long. The method was immunoSEQ multiplex PCR; TCRdb's version includes in-frame clones alone and lacks a portion of them. The sample consists of roughly 250,000 clones, 85% to 90% of them appearing once. The sample comes from a study of blood T cell repertoires in COVID-19. Whole-study context: Samples taken during acute and convalescent COVID-19 were collected in the United States, Italy and Spain.

This clonotype was obtained from a woman between 18 and 29 years old who had recovered from COVID-19. The sequenced sample was PBMCs or T cells enriched from blood (not recorded which). The chain uses TRBV28 and TRBJ2-7; 10 nucleotides agree with TRBD1. The CDR3 spells CASGQGDEQYF. Here the CDR3 DNA reads TGTGCCAGCGGACAGGGGGACGAGCAGTACTTC.